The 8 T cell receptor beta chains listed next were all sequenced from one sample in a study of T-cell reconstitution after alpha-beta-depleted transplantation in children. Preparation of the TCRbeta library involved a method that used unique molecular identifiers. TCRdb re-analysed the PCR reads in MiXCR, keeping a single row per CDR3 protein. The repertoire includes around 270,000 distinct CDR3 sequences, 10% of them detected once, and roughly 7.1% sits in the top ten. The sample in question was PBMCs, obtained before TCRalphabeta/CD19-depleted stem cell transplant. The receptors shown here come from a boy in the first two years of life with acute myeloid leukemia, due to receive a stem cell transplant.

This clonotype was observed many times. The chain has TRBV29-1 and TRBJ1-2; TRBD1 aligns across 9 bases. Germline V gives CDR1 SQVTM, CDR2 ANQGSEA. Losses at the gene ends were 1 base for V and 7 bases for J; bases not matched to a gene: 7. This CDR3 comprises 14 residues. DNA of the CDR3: TGCAGCGTTGAAGTCCGGGACAGGGTCGGTGGCTACACCTTC. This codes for CSVEVRDRVGGYTF.

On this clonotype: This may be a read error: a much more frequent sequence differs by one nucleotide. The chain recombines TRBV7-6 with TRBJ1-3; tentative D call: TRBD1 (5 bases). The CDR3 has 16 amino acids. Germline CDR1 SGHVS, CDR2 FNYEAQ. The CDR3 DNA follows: TGTGCCAGCAGCTCCCGGACATCCCTCTCTGGAAACTCCATATATTTT. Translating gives CASSSRTSLSGNSIYF.

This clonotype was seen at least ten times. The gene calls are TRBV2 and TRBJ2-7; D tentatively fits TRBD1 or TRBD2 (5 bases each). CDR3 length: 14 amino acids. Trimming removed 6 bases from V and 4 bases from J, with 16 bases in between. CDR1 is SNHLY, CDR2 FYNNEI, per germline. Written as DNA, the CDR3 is TGTGCCAGCAGGCCGGGACGCAGGACTTACGAGCAGTACTTC. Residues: CASRPGRRTYEQYF.

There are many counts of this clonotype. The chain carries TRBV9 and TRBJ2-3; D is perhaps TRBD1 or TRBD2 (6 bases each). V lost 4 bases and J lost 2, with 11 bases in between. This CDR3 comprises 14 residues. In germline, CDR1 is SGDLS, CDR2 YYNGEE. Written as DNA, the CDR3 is TGTGCCAGCAGCCAAGGGGGGAACACAGATACGCAGTATTTT. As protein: CASSQGGNTDTQYF.

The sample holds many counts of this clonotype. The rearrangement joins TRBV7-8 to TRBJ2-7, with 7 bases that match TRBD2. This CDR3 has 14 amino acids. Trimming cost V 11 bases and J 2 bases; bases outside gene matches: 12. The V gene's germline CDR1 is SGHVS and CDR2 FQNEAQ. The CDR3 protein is CASKGRGPPYEQYF. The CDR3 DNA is TGTGCCTCCAAGGGGAGGGGCCCCCCCTACGAGCAGTACTTC. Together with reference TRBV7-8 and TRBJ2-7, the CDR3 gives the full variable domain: GAGVSQSPRYKVAKRGQDVALRCDPISGHVSLFWYQQALGQGPEFLTYFQNEAQLDKSGLPSDRFFAERPEGSVSTLKIQRTQQEDSAVYLCASKGRGPPYEQYFGPGTRLTVT.

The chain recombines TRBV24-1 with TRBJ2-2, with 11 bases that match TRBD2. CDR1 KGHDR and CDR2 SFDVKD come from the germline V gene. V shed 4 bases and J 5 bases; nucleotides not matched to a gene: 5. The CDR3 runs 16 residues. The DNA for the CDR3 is TGTGCCACCAGTGACTCGGGACTAGCGGCGACCGGGGAGCTGTTTTTT. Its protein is CATSDSGLAATGELFF.

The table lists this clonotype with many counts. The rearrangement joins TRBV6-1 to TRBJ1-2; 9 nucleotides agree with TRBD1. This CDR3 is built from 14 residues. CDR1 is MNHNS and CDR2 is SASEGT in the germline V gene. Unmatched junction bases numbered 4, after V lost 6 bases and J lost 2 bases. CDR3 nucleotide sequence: TGTGCCAGCAGGCGACAGGGGGGGAACTATGGCTACACCTTC. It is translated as CASRRQGGNYGYTF.

The CDR3: CASRAAGEPPYEQYF. The DNA for the CDR3 is TGTGCCAGCAGGGCCGCCGGGGAGCCCCCCTACGAGCAGTACTTC. The V call is TRBV12-3 or TRBV12-4, the J call TRBJ2-7; tentatively, D is TRBD2 (5 bases). The ends were cut back, 6 bases at V and 2 bases at J, with 17 bases in the middle. The CDR3 runs to 15 residues.